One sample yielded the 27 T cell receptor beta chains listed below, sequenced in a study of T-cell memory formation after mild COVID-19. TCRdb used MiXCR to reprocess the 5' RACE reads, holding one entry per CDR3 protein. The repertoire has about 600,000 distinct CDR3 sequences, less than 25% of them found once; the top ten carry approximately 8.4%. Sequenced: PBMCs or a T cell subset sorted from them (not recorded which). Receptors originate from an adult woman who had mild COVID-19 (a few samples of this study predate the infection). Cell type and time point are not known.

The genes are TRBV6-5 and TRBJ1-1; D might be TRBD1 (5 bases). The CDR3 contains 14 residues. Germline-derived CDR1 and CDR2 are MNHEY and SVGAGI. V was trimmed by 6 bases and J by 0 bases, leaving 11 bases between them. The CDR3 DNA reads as TGTGCCAGCAGGGGGGTTGGGATGAACACTGAAGCTTTCTTT. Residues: CASRGVGMNTEAFF.

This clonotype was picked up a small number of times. This chain's CDR3 is CASSRIQMNTEAFF. The DNA of the CDR3 is TGTGCCAGCAGCCGTATCCAGATGAACACTGAAGCTTTCTTT. The J gene is TRBJ1-1, the V gene TRBV6-6; D uncertain. CDR3 length: 14 amino acids. CDR1 is MNHNY, CDR2 SVGAGI, per germline (reference sequence). Trimming stripped 6 bases from V and 0 bases from J, with 11 bases between.

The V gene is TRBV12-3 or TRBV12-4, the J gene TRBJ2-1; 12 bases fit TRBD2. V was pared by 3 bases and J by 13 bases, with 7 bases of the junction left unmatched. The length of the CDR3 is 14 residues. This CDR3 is CASSLTSGGPVQFF. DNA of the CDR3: TGTGCCAGCAGTTTGACTAGCGGGGGCCCCGTCCAGTTCTTC.

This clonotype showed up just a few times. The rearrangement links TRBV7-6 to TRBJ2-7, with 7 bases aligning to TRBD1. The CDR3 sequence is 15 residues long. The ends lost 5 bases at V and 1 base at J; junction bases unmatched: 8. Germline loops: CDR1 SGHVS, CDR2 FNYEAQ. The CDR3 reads CASSRVPGGSYEQYF. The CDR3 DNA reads TGTGCCAGCAGCCGAGTGCCAGGGGGATCCTACGAGCAGTACTTC.

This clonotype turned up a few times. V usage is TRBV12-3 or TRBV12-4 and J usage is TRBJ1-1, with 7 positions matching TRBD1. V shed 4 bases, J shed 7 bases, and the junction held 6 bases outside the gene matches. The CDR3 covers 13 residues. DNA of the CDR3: TGTGCCAGCAGTTCGACAGGGACCATTGAAGCTTTCTTT. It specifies CASSSTGTIEAFF.

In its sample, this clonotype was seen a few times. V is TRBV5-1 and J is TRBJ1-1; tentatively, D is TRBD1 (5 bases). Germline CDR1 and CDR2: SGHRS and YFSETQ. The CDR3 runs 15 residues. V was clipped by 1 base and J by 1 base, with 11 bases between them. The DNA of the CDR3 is TGCGCCAGCAGCTTGTGGGTAGGGGAGAACACTGAAGCTTTCTTT. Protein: CASSLWVGENTEAFF.

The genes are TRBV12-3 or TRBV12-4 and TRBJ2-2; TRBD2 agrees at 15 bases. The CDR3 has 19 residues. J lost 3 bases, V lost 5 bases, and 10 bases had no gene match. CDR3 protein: CASSPWTSGGARDTGELFF. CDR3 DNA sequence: TGTGCCAGCAGTCCCTGGACTAGCGGGGGGGCCCGGGACACCGGGGAGCTGTTTTTT.

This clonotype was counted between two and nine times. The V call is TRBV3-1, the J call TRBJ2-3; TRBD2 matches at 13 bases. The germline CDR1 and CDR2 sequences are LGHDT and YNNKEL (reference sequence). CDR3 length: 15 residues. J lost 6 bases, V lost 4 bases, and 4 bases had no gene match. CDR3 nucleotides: TGTGCCAGCAGCCGGACTAGCGGGAGCGGCGATACGCAGTATTTT. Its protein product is CASSRTSGSGDTQYF.

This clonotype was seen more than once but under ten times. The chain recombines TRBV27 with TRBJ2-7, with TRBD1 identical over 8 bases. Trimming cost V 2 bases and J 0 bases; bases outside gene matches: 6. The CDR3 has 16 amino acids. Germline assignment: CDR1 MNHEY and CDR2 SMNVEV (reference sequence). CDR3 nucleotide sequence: TGTGCCAGCAGTTTAGGGGGACAGGTGGGCTCCTACGAGCAGTACTTC. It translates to CASSLGGQVGSYEQYF.

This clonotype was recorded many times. CDR3 in amino acids: CASSDSGGANTQYF. In DNA form, the CDR3 reads TGTGCCAGCAGTGACTCCGGGGGGGCAAATACGCAGTATTTT. The gene calls are TRBV6-4 and TRBJ2-3; the match to TRBD2 covers 8 bases. This CDR3 comprises 14 residues. Trimming at V came to 0 bases and at J to 7 bases, leaving 3 bases not matched to a gene. Germline CDR1 reads MRHNA; CDR2 reads SNTAGT.

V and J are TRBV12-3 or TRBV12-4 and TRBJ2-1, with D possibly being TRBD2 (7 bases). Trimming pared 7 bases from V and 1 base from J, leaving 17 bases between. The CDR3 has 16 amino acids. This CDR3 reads CASTLWGGRSYNEQFF. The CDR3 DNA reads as TGTGCCAGCACTTTGTGGGGGGGCCGATCCTACAATGAGCAGTTCTTC.

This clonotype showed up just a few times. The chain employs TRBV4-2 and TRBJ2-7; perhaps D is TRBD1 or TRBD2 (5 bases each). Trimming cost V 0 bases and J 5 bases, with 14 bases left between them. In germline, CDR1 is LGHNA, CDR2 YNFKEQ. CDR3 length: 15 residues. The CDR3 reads CASSQERDLGDEQYF. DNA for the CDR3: TGTGCCAGCAGCCAAGAAAGGGACCTTGGGGACGAGCAGTACTTC.

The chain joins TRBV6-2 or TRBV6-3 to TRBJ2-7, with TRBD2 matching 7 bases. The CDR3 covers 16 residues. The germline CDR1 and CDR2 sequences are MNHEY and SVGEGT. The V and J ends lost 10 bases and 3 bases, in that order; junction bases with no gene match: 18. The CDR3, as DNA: TGTGCCACTTTTTCCTTGGGAGCGGGACGGGGCTACGAGCAGTACTTC. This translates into CATFSLGAGRGYEQYF.

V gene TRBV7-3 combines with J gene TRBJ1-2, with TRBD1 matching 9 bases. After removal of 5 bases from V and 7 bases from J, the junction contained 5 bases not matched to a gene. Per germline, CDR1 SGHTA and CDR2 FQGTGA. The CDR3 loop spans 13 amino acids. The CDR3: CASSPGTGFGYTF. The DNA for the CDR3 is TGTGCCAGCAGCCCCGGGACAGGGTTTGGCTACACCTTC.

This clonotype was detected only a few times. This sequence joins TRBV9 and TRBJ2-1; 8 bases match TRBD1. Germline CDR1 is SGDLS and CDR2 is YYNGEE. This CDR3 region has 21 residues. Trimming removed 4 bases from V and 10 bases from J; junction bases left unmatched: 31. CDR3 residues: CASSPQVGDRQSAVEQTEQFF. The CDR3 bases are TGTGCCAGCAGCCCCCAGGTGGGGGACAGGCAATCCGCGGTGGAGCAAACGGAGCAGTTCTTC.

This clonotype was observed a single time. The CDR3 loop reads CASSPLATGNWYGYTF. CDR3 nucleotides: TGTGCCAGCAGCCCACTCGCCACAGGGAATTGGTACGGCTACACCTTC. The gene calls are TRBV7-9 and TRBJ1-2; maybe TRBD1 (6 bases). The CDR3 runs 16 residues. Germline V lookup: CDR1 SEHNR, CDR2 FQNEAQ (reference sequence). V lost 5 bases and J lost 8, with 24 bases in between.

Here the CDR3 DNA reads TGTGCCAGCAGCTCGATAGGGCCGGGGGAGACCCAGTACTTC. This codes for CASSSIGPGETQYF. The chain joins TRBV7-3 to TRBJ2-5, with D possibly matching TRBD2 (5 bases). The CDR3 is 14 residues long. In germline, CDR1 is SGHTA, CDR2 FQGTGA. Trimming pared 4 bases from V and 5 bases from J, leaving 14 bases between.

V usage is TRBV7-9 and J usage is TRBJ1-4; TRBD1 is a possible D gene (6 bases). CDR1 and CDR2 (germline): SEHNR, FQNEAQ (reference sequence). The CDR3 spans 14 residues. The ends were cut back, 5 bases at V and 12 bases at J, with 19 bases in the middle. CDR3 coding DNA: TGTGCCAGCAGCCTCGACAGGACGCATCGCGAACTGTTTTTT. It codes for CASSLDRTHRELFF.

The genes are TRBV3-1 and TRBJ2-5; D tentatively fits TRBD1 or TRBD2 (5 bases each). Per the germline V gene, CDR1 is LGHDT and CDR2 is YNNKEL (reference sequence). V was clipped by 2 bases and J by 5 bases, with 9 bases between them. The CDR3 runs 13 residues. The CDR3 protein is CASSQRGGETQYF. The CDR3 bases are TGTGCCAGCAGCCAACGGGGCGGGGAGACCCAGTACTTC.

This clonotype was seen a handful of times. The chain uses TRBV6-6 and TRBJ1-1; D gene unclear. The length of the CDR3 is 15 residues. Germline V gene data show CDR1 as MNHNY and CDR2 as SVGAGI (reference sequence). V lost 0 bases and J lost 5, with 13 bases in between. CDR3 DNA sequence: TGTGCCAGCAGTTACTCGCAGGCACGAACTACTGAAGCTTTCTTT. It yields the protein CASSYSQARTTEAFF.

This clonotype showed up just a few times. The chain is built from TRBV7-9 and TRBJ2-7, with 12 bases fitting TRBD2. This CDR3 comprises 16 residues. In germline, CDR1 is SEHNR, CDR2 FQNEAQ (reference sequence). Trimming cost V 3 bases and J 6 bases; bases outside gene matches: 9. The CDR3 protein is CASSLSSSGGAGEQYF. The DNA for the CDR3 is TGTGCCAGCAGCTTGTCCTCTAGCGGGGGGGCAGGCGAGCAGTACTTC.

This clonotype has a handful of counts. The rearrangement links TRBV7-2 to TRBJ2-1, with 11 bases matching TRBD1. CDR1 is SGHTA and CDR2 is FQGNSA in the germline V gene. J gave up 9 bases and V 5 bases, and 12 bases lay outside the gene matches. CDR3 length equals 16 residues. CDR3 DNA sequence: TGTGCCAGCAGCGCCAACATAGGGACAGGGGGTGGTGAGCAGTTCTTC. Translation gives CASSANIGTGGGEQFF.

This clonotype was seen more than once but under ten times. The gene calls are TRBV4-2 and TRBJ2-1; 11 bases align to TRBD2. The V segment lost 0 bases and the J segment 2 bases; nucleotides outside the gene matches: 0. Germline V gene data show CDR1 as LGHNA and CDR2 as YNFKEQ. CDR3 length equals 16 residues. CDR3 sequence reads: CASSQDSGGAYNEQFF. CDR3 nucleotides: TGTGCCAGCAGCCAAGATAGCGGGGGGGCCTACAATGAGCAGTTCTTC.

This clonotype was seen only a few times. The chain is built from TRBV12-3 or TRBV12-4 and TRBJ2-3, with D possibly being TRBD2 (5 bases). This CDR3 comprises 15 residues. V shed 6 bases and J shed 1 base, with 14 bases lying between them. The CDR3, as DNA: TGTGCCAGCAGCCCTTTTGGGAGCCGCACAGATACGCAGTATTTT. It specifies CASSPFGSRTDTQYF.

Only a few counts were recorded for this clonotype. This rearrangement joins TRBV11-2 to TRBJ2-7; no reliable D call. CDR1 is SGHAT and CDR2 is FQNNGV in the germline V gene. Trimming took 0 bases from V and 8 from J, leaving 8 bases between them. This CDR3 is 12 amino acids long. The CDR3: CASSLDFRKQYF. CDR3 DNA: TGTGCCAGCAGCTTAGATTTTAGAAAGCAGTACTTC.

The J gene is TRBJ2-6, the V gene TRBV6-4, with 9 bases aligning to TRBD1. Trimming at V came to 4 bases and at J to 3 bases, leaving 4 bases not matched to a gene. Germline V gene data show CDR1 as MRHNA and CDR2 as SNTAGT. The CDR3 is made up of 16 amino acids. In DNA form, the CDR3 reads TGTGCCAGCAGTGGGACAGGGGAGGATGGGGCCAACGTCCTGACTTTC. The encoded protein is CASSGTGEDGANVLTF.

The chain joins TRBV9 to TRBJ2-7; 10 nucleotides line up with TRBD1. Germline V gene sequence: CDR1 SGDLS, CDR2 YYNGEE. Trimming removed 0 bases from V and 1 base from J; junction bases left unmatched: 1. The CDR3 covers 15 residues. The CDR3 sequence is CASSVVGQGSYEQYF. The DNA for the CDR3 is TGTGCCAGCAGCGTAGTGGGACAGGGGTCCTACGAGCAGTACTTC.